The 27 T cell receptor beta chains below were found in one sample sequenced in a study of blood T cells in healthy people across ages. Then a second PCR, running roughly 7 to 12 cycles, was carried out with a sample-barcoded 5' primer and a J-beta primer mix. A single record per CDR3 protein comes from TCRdb applying MiXCR to the 5' RACE reads. In the table there are hundreds of thousands of distinct CDR3 sequences, roughly 20% of which are singletons. Input material: blood. Every receptor here comes from a man aged 65-85 years in good health.

This clonotype occurred a few times. The chain combines TRBV10-3 with TRBJ1-6, with D uncertain. V lost 7 bases and J lost 7, with 14 bases in between. Germline lookup yields CDR1 ENHRY and CDR2 SYGVKD. The CDR3 loop spans 14 amino acids. CDR3 sequence: CAIKGRAGNSPLHF. The CDR3 region has the DNA TGTGCCATCAAAGGGAGGGCTGGAAATTCACCCCTCCACTTT.

The chain uses TRBV7-9 and TRBJ2-1, with 7 bases matching TRBD2. The CDR3 runs to 14 residues. The germline V gene encodes CDR1 SEHNR and CDR2 FQNEAQ (reference sequence). After removal of 5 bases from V and 7 bases from J, the junction contained 8 bases not matched to a gene. As DNA, the CDR3 is TGTGCCAGCAGCCGTAGCGGGTTTGGGAATGAGCAGTTCTTC. This codes for CASSRSGFGNEQFF.

The sample holds a few counts of this clonotype. This chain links TRBV12-3 or TRBV12-4 with TRBJ2-5; 9 bases align to TRBD1. V was pared by 6 bases and J by 1 base, with 3 bases of the junction left unmatched. The CDR3 runs 14 residues. The CDR3 here is CASRETGGQETQYF. The DNA of the CDR3 is TGTGCCAGCAGGGAGACAGGGGGCCAAGAGACCCAGTACTTC.

As regards this clonotype: A read error may produce the germline difference seen at one junction end. The rearrangement links TRBV7-9 to TRBJ1-2; possible D gene TRBD1, 5 bases. Germline V gene lookup returns CDR1 SEHNR and CDR2 FQNEAQ (reference sequence). This CDR3 comprises 12 residues. This chain's CDR3 is CASSSQGYSYTF. For the CDR3, the DNA is TGTGCCAGCAGCTCGCAGGGCTATAGCTACACCTTC.

The chain carries TRBV20-1 and TRBJ2-1; D not resolved. V was trimmed by 6 bases and J by 4 bases, leaving 7 bases between them. The V gene's germline CDR1 is DFQATT and CDR2 SNEGSKA (reference sequence). CDR3 size: 11 residues. The CDR3 loop reads CSAGRYNEQFF. The CDR3 bases are TGCAGTGCAGGGCGTTACAATGAGCAGTTCTTC.

The chain carries TRBV3-1 and TRBJ2-1; 7 nucleotides line up with TRBD2. This CDR3 spans 16 amino acids. The J segment lost 8 bases and the V segment lost 0 bases, leaving 10 bases of the junction unmatched. CDR1 and CDR2 (germline): LGHDT, YNNKEL (reference sequence). CDR3 protein: CASSQDLSGVRYEQFF. In nucleotides, the CDR3 is TGTGCCAGCAGCCAAGATTTGAGCGGGGTAAGATATGAGCAGTTCTTC.

This sequence joins TRBV11-3 and TRBJ2-3; TRBD1 agrees at 8 bases. CDR1 SGHNT and CDR2 YENEEA come from the germline V gene. Trimming removed 6 bases from V and 4 bases from J; junction bases left unmatched: 12. The CDR3 loop spans 16 amino acids. Here the CDR3 reads CASRPASGQVSDTQYF. As DNA, the CDR3 is TGTGCCAGCAGGCCCGCCTCGGGACAGGTTTCAGATACGCAGTATTTT.

The chain carries TRBV29-1 and TRBJ2-3, with a tentative D call TRBD2 (6 bases). The CDR3 sequence is 14 residues long. In germline, CDR1 is SQVTM, CDR2 ANQGSEA. V was clipped by 4 bases and J by 0 bases, with 11 bases between them. The CDR3 spells CSVGQGGSTDTQYF. The CDR3 DNA follows: TGCAGCGTTGGTCAGGGAGGTAGCACAGATACGCAGTATTTT.

In its sample, this clonotype was seen a few times. The chain recombines TRBV5-1 with TRBJ2-1, with D hard to call. The V and J ends lost 1 base and 0 bases respectively, with 14 bases between them. Germline CDR1 reads SGHRS; CDR2 reads YFSETQ. The CDR3 is 17 amino acids. The CDR3 sequence: CASSLFVWGSSYNEQFF. The CDR3 DNA reads TGCGCCAGCAGCTTGTTTGTCTGGGGTAGCTCCTACAATGAGCAGTTCTTC.

Comment on this clonotype: An end of the junction does not agree with germline; a read error may underlie this. The rearrangement joins TRBV3-1 to TRBJ2-6; weak D call: TRBD1 (5 bases). The CDR3 length is 16 residues. In germline, CDR1 is LGHDT, CDR2 YNNKEL (reference sequence). The CDR3 DNA sequence: TGTGCCAGCAGCCAAGAGGCGGCCTCTGGGGCCAACGTCCTGACTTTT. Translating it yields CASSQEAASGANVLTF.

In DNA, the CDR3 is TGTGCCAGCTCACCAGGGACAGGCGAAAATGAAAAACTGTTTTTT. It codes for CASSPGTGENEKLFF. This sequence joins TRBV18 and TRBJ1-4; 8 positions agree with TRBD1. The CDR3 spans 15 residues. Germline V lookup: CDR1 KGHSH, CDR2 LQKENI. With V trimmed by 2 bases and J by 5 bases, 4 bases remained unmatched.

The chain couples TRBV6-1 to TRBJ2-1; D is uncertain. The V end lost 8 bases, the J end lost 8 bases, and 19 bases lay between the germline ends. Germline V gives CDR1 MNHNS, CDR2 SASEGT. The CDR3 has 14 residues. The CDR3 DNA sequence: TGTGCCAGCTCACCCTCGGCCCTGATCGATGAGCAGTTCTTC. Its protein is CASSPSALIDEQFF.

As DNA, the CDR3 is TGTGCCATCAGTGATCTTCCCGGGTCAGAGACCCAGTACTTC. Translating gives CAISDLPGSETQYF. The J gene is TRBJ2-5, the V gene TRBV10-3, with D uncertain. The CDR3 spans 14 residues. Germline V lookup: CDR1 ENHRY, CDR2 SYGVKD. Between the trimmed V and J ends, which lost 3 bases and 4 bases, there was a span of 12 bases.

The sample holds many counts of this clonotype. The chain is built from TRBV29-1 and TRBJ1-2; D is unclear. Between the trimmed V and J ends, which lost 4 bases and 3 bases, there was a span of 12 bases. The germline CDR1 and CDR2 sequences are SQVTM and ANQGSEA. The CDR3 sequence is 13 residues long. The CDR3 loop is CSVGARKDYGYTF. The CDR3 DNA sequence: TGCAGCGTTGGTGCCAGGAAAGACTATGGCTACACCTTC.

This sequence joins TRBV10-3 and TRBJ2-1; D not resolved. Trimming took 10 bases from V and 5 from J, leaving 21 bases between them. The length of the CDR3 is 15 residues. Per germline, CDR1 ENHRY and CDR2 SYGVKD. CDR3 loop: CASGKGPSADNEQFF. The CDR3 nucleotides read TGTGCCAGCGGAAAAGGGCCCAGCGCCGACAATGAGCAGTTCTTC.

This clonotype was seen repeatedly, ten times or more. The chain combines TRBV20-1 with TRBJ1-1; D is ambiguous. CDR3 length: 12 amino acids. The germline gives CDR1 DFQATT, CDR2 SNEGSKA (reference sequence). The CDR3: CSPIPPGTEAFF. As DNA, the CDR3 is TGCAGCCCAATCCCCCCCGGCACTGAAGCTTTCTTT.

This clonotype was recorded a few times. The chain couples TRBV5-1 to TRBJ1-3, with D possibly TRBD1 on 6 matching bases. There are 15 residues in the CDR3. V lost 1 base and J 4 bases, leaving 12 bases between the germline ends. Germline V CDR1 and CDR2: SGHRS, YFSETQ. In nucleotides, the CDR3 is TGCGCCAGCAGCTTGAGAGGGGGAGAAGGAAACACCATATATTTT. Residues: CASSLRGGEGNTIYF.

This clonotype appeared a few times. The chain combines TRBV11-2 with TRBJ2-4; the D gene is possibly TRBD1 (6 bases). The CDR3 loop spans 18 amino acids. Trimming removed 2 bases from V and 8 bases from J, with 25 bases in between. Germline V gene data show CDR1 as SGHAT and CDR2 as FQNNGV. CDR3 sequence: CASSLKRGTSFRSDIQYF. The CDR3 bases are TGTGCCAGCAGCTTAAAGAGGGGGACCAGTTTCAGGAGTGACATTCAGTACTTC. Full variable domain (rest looked up from reference TRBV11-2 and TRBJ2-4): EAGVAQSPRYKIIEKRQSVAFWCNPISGHATLYWYQQILGQGPKLLIQFQNNGVVDDSQLPKDRFSAERLKGVDSTLKIQPAKLEDSAVYLCASSLKRGTSFRSDIQYFGAGTRLSVL.

The chain is built from TRBV7-9 and TRBJ1-3, with D possibly matching TRBD1 (5 bases). Germline CDR1 and CDR2: SEHNR and FQNEAQ (reference sequence). The CDR3 has 16 amino acids. V lost 5 bases and J 0 bases, leaving 14 bases between the germline ends. CDR3 bases: TGTGCCAGCAGCCCCCGAGGAGGGGTCTCTGGAAACACCATATATTTT. Translation: CASSPRGGVSGNTIYF.

This clonotype was detected once. The V gene is TRBV10-3, the J gene TRBJ2-3; D gene uncertain. This CDR3 is built from 13 residues. Looked up from germline, CDR1 is ENHRY and CDR2 is SYGVKD. Trimming removed 6 bases from V and 7 bases from J, with 14 bases in between. The CDR3 spells CAISPRLVNTQYF. CDR3 nucleotide sequence: TGTGCCATCAGCCCCCGACTTGTGAATACGCAGTATTTT.

This clonotype came up many times. The V and J genes are TRBV20-1 and TRBJ2-5; D gene uncertain. This CDR3 region has 13 residues. Trimming stripped 1 base from V and 1 base from J, with 7 bases between. Per germline, CDR1 DFQATT and CDR2 SNEGSKA (reference sequence). The CDR3 spells CSARVPGQETQYF. The CDR3 DNA follows: TGCAGTGCTAGAGTCCCGGGCCAAGAGACCCAGTACTTC.

The CDR3: CASRKPGQITAEQFF. The DNA of the CDR3 is TGTGCCAGCAGAAAACCCGGACAGATAACGGCGGAGCAGTTCTTC. The chain uses TRBV28 and TRBJ2-1, with D maybe TRBD1 (6 bases). Germline V gene lookup returns CDR1 MDHEN and CDR2 SYDVKM. V was pared by 6 bases and J by 10 bases, with 22 bases between. The CDR3 extends over 15 amino acids.

About this clonotype itself: One end of the junction does not line up with germline, which may come from a read error. The chain links TRBV2 to TRBJ1-4, with 7 bases matching TRBD1. Per the germline V gene, CDR1 is SNHLY and CDR2 is FYNNEI. There are 13 residues in the CDR3. The CDR3 nucleotides read TGTGCCAGCCACCGGGACAGTTTTTCGGACTCGATTTTT. Translated: CASHRDSFSDSIF.

V is TRBV29-1 and J is TRBJ1-3; the D gene is possibly TRBD1 (6 bases). Germline V gene sequence: CDR1 SQVTM, CDR2 ANQGSEA. The CDR3 contains 13 residues. The ends were cut back, 3 bases at V and 4 bases at J, with 10 bases in the middle. The CDR3 nucleotides are TGCAGCGTTGATATGGGGGCGGGAAACACCATATATTTT. Its translation: CSVDMGAGNTIYF. Based on the CDR3 plus reference TRBV29-1 and TRBJ1-3, the full variable domain is SAVISQKPSRDICQRGTSLTIQCQVDSQVTMMFWYRQQPGQSLTLIATANQGSEATYESGFVIDKFPISRPNLTFSTLTVSNMSPEDSSIYLCSVDMGAGNTIYFGEGSWLTVV.

This clonotype has only a few counts. This chain links TRBV5-4 with TRBJ2-1, with 11 positions matching TRBD2. TRBJ2-4 explains the end of the DNA better; the J call may be wrong. The CDR3 spans 16 residues. Germline V gene lookup returns CDR1 SGHNT and CDR2 YYREEE (reference sequence). The CDR3 region is CASSSLAGGPQETQYF. In DNA, the CDR3 is TGTGCCAGCAGCTCCTTAGCGGGGGGGCCCCAAGAGACTCAGTACTTC.

The chain has TRBV6-1 and TRBJ1-4; 8 bases are a match to TRBD1. The J segment lost 5 bases and the V segment lost 5 bases, leaving 19 bases of the junction unmatched. CDR3 length equals 19 residues. Looked up from germline, CDR1 is MNHNS and CDR2 is SASEGT. CDR3 DNA: TGTGCCAGCAGTCCCCGGTTTGGACAGGGAAGAAAGATAAATGAAAAACTGTTTTTT. Translated, it gives CASSPRFGQGRKINEKLFF.

V is TRBV7-9 and J is TRBJ1-4; D possibly corresponds to TRBD1 (6 bases). The V gene lost 0 bases and the J gene lost 5 bases, with 10 bases spanning the gap. The germline gives CDR1 SEHNR, CDR2 FQNEAQ (reference sequence). The CDR3 sequence is 15 residues long. The CDR3 sequence is CASSLANRVNEKLFF. CDR3 DNA: TGTGCCAGCAGCTTAGCGAACAGGGTAAATGAAAAACTGTTTTTT.